A selection of T cell receptor beta chains follows, all from one sample in a study of blood T cell repertoires in COVID-19. Assay: immunoSEQ multiplex PCR; the TCRdb copy retains only in-frame clones and omits some. The table includes tens of thousands of clones, approximately 85% detected once. The sequenced sample was peripheral blood. The origin of the receptors is a man aged 65 to 85 with acute or convalescent COVID-19. The CDR3 runs from the conserved cysteine through the conserved F or W. D genes are given only for firm matches. For some rows the clone size is stated as once, few or many, or as a class when expanded; others skip it.

CDR3 length | D gene | clone size | J gene | V gene | CDR3 protein | CDR3 DNA
16 | TRBD2 | . | TRBJ2-5 | TRBV19 | CASKRGGLAGRETQYF | TGTGCCAGTAAACGAGGTGGACTAGCGGGACGGGAGACCCAGTACTTC
16 | TRBD1 | . | TRBJ2-1 | TRBV15 | CATSRAADRGLNEQFF | TGTGCCACCAGCAGAGCCGCGGACAGGGGATTAAATGAGCAGTTCTTC
15 | . | . | TRBJ1-3 | TRBV10-3 | CAITRRASSGNTIYF | TGTGCCATCACACGGAGGGCCTCTTCTGGAAACACCATATATTTT
15 | TRBD2 | . | TRBJ2-1 | TRBV19 | CASSSRLADYNEQFF | TGTGCCAGTAGTTCCCGACTAGCGGATTACAATGAGCAGTTCTTC
16 | . | few | TRBJ2-3 | TRBV4-3 | CASSQDLGGWIDTQYF | TGCGCCAGCAGCCAAGATCTGGGGGGATGGATAGATACGCAGTATTTT
14 | TRBD1 | . | TRBJ1-1 | TRBV5-1 | CASSFRDRNTEAFF | TGCGCCAGCAGCTTCCGGGACAGGAACACTGAAGCTTTCTTT
14 | . | . | TRBJ2-7 | TRBV11-3 | CASSSSGTPYEQYF | TGTGCCAGCAGCTCTTCCGGGACACCCTACGAGCAGTACTTC
13 | TRBD2 | once | TRBJ2-3 | TRBV5-1 | CASSPSGTDTQYF | TGCGCCAGCAGCCCTAGCGGGACTGATACGCAGTATTTT
14 | . | . | TRBJ2-1 | TRBV9 | CASSVAGRGNEQFF | TGTGCCAGCAGCGTAGCGGGCAGGGGCAATGAGCAGTTCTTC
15 | TRBD2 | . | TRBJ2-7 | TRBV20-1 | CSASGTSGSFYEQYF | TGCAGTGCTAGTGGGACTAGCGGGAGCTTTTACGAGCAGTACTTC
14 | . | few | TRBJ2-1 | TRBV11-1 | CASSPVRGYNEQFF | TGTGCCAGCAGCCCTGTTAGGGGGTACAATGAGCAGTTCTTC
15 | . | . | TRBJ2-1 | TRBV7-9 | CASSLGGVTYNEQFF | TGTGCCAGCAGCTTAGGGGGGGTCACCTACAATGAGCAGTTCTTC
13 | TRBD1 | . | TRBJ2-5 | TRBV18 | CASSRGQKETQYF | TGTGCCAGCTCACGGGGACAGAAAGAGACCCAGTACTTC
13 | . | hyperexpanded | TRBJ2-2 | TRBV2 | CASMDPRDGELFF | TGTGCCAGCATGGACCCCCGGGACGGGGAGCTGTTTTTT
14 | . | . | TRBJ2-7 | TRBV28 | CASSDPTATYEQYF | TGTGCCAGCAGTGACCCGACAGCGACCTACGAGCAGTACTTC
12 | TRBD2 | . | TRBJ2-7 | TRBV7-8 | CASSQRGYEQYF | TGTGCCAGCAGCCAGCGGGGGTACGAGCAGTACTTC
15 | TRBD1 | . | TRBJ1-2 | TRBV7-2 | CASSLGQAALYGYTF | TGTGCCAGCAGCCTGGGACAGGCAGCCCTCTATGGCTACACCTTC
17 | . | few | TRBJ1-1 | TRBV6-1 | CASSKGRGSTMNTEAFF | TGTGCCAGCAGTAAAGGAAGGGGATCAACCATGAACACTGAAGCTTTCTTT
13 | . | . | TRBJ1-1 | TRBV7-3 | CASSSTRGTEAFF | TGTGCCAGCAGCTCCACTAGGGGGACTGAAGCTTTCTTT
14 | TRBD2 | . | TRBJ2-3 | TRBV28 | CASSGGGKADTQYF | TGTGCCAGTTCCGGGGGAGGGAAGGCAGATACGCAGTATTTT
15 | TRBD1 | . | TRBJ1-4 | TRBV5-1 | CASGMTGQGSEKLFF | TGCGCCAGCGGGATGACGGGACAGGGAAGTGAAAAACTGTTTTTT
15 | TRBD2 | . | TRBJ2-1 | TRBV19 | CASSSPGTSGNEQFF | TGTGCCAGTAGTAGCCCCGGGACTAGCGGTAATGAGCAGTTCTTC
13 | . | once | TRBJ2-7 | TRBV27 | CASSPRSSYEQYF | TGTGCCAGCAGTCCCCGGAGCTCCTACGAGCAGTACTTC
14 | . | once | TRBJ1-5 | TRBV10-3 | CAISETGGNQPQHF | TGTGCCATCAGTGAGACAGGTGGCAATCAGCCCCAGCATTTT
15 | TRBD2 | . | TRBJ2-1 | TRBV11-3 | CASSPLAGLGNEQFF | TGTGCCAGCAGTCCTCTAGCGGGATTAGGAAATGAGCAGTTCTTC
17 | TRBD1 | . | TRBJ2-6 | TRBV5-6 | CASSVGQGGSGANVLTF | TGTGCCAGCAGCGTCGGACAGGGGGGTAGTGGGGCCAACGTCCTGACTTTC
14 | . | few | TRBJ1-5 | TRBV19 | CASSIRQDVGPQHF | TGTGCCAGTAGTATACGACAGGACGTGGGGCCCCAGCATTTT
12 | TRBD2 | . | TRBJ2-1 | TRBV6-6 | CASSPGGDLRFF | TGTGCCAGCAGTCCGGGGGGGGACCTGCGGTTCTTC
14 | TRBD1 | . | TRBJ2-7 | TRBV6-2/TRBV6-3 | CASSPALYRGEQYF | TGTGCCAGCAGCCCAGCTCTTTACAGGGGCGAGCAGTACTTC
15 | TRBD2 | . | TRBJ2-7 | TRBV5-4 | CASSSRLASSYEQYF | TGTGCCAGCAGCAGCCGACTAGCGTCATCCTACGAGCAGTACTTC
15 | . | once | TRBJ2-1 | TRBV7-8 | CASSSGQLRDNEQFF | TGTGCCAGCAGCTCCGGACAGCTGAGAGACAATGAGCAGTTCTTC
18 | . | . | TRBJ1-5 | TRBV18 | CASSPGTTGRGRNQPQHF | TGTGCCAGCTCACCGGGGACAACAGGGAGGGGACGCAATCAGCCCCAGCATTTT
16 | . | . | TRBJ1-6 | TRBV13 | CASRGLQGSSNSPLHF | TGTGCCAGCAGAGGTCTTCAGGGTTCCAGTAATTCACCCCTCCACTTT
14 | . | once | TRBJ2-7 | TRBV6-1 | CASSEALPGYEQYF | TGTGCCAGCAGTGAAGCGCTTCCAGGTTACGAGCAGTACTTC
12 | . | few | TRBJ2-7 | TRBV6-5 | CASTARTREQYF | TGTGCCAGCACAGCCCGAACGCGGGAGCAGTACTTC
15 | . | . | TRBJ1-5 | TRBV19 | CASNAGGYSNQPQHF | TGTGCCAGTAACGCAGGTGGCTATAGCAATCAGCCCCAGCATTTT
14 | . | once | TRBJ2-3 | TRBV6-5 | CASSYSTLADTQYF | TGTGCCAGCAGTTACTCGACCCTAGCAGATACGCAGTATTTT
12 | TRBD1 | . | TRBJ2-5 | TRBV29-1 | CSVTGGQETQYF | TGCAGCGTGACAGGGGGGCAAGAGACCCAGTACTTC
16 | TRBD1 | . | TRBJ2-2 | TRBV11-3 | CASSPVGTGITGELFF | TGTGCCAGCAGCCCAGTCGGGACAGGAATCACCGGGGAGCTGTTTTTT
14 | . | . | TRBJ1-6 | TRBV6-5 | CASSLADANSPLHF | TGTGCCAGCAGTCTGGCGGATGCTAATTCACCCCTCCACTTT
13 | TRBD2 | few | TRBJ2-7 | TRBV27 | CASSEAGAYEQYF | TGTGCCAGCAGCGAGGCGGGAGCCTACGAGCAGTACTTC
17 | TRBD1 | . | TRBJ2-5 | TRBV7-2 | CASSLAGRGQTTETQYF | TGTGCCAGCAGCTTAGCCGGCAGGGGGCAAACTACGGAGACCCAGTACTTC